The entry below gives a single T cell receptor (beta chain) sequence along with its context. The sample belongs to a study of T cell changes during pregnancy in multiple sclerosis. The data were produced by immunoSEQ multiplex PCR, yet TCRdb's version contains in-frame clones alone and is incomplete. The data show about 68,000 clones, roughly 89% seen once. The germline V gene has CDR1 LNHDA and CDR2 SQIVND (reference sequence). V was clipped by 3 bases and J by 0 bases, with 8 bases between them. The CDR3 spans 14 residues. The sequence was collected from a female donor in good health, enrolled as a control in a pregnancy study. The chain employs TRBV19 and TRBJ1-1; D may be TRBD1 (6 bases). The sequences come from peripheral blood, collected after pregnancy. The chain's CDR3 is CASSIDRLNTEAFF. The CDR3 DNA follows: TGTGCCAGTAGTATCGACAGGCTGAACACTGAAGCTTTCTTT. The full variable domain, in which reference TRBV19 and TRBJ1-1 provide the parts outside the CDR3, is DGGITQSPKYLFRKEGQNVTLSCEQNLNHDAMYWYRQDPGQGLRLIYYSQIVNDFQKGDIAEGYSVSREKKESFPLTVTSAQKNPTAFYLCASSIDRLNTEAFFGQGTRLTVV.